The present T cell receptor beta chain was sequenced within a study of T cells in Graves' hyperthyroidism and ophthalmopathy. General observations from the study: Within blood appeared most thyroid clonotypes that had expanded above 0.001.

The CDR3 has 16 residues. Unmatched junction bases numbered 7, after V lost 7 bases and J lost 5 bases. Patients aged 18 to 65 with hyperthyroidism were newly diagnosed, with duration under 2 months. Regarding this clonotype: Antigen: not known.

RNA transcripts gave rise to amplified TCR beta CDR3 regions. The HTBI set primed first-round TCR CDR3 RT-PCR. TCRdb fed the multiplex PCR reads into MiXCR, producing one record per CDR3 protein. The data contain under 200,000 distinct CDR3 sequences, about 9.4% of them singletons. This clonotype was obtained from a woman aged 18-29 years with Graves' hyperthyroidism that later progressed to Graves' ophthalmopathy. J is TRBJ2-2 and V is TRBV12-3 or TRBV12-4; TRBD2 agrees at 13 bases. The sequenced sample was blood. The CDR3 sequence: CASNQPGLAGTGELFF. The CDR3 nucleotides are TGTGCCAGCAACCAACCGGGACTAGCGGGAACCGGGGAGCTGTTTTTT.